Each of the 21 T cell receptor beta chains below was sequenced from the same sample in a study of blood T cell repertoires in COVID-19. Repertoires were generated with immunoSEQ multiplex PCR, while TCRdb's copy carries only in-frame clones and drops some. The sample has under 300,000 clones; 70% to 90% are singletons. Sequenced sample: peripheral blood. The receptors originated from a middle-aged man with acute or convalescent COVID-19.

The V and J genes are TRBV5-1 and TRBJ2-7; TRBD1 aligns across 9 bases. The V gene's germline CDR1 is SGHRS and CDR2 YFSETQ. This CDR3 spans 15 amino acids. With 0 bases clipped from V and 6 bases from J, the junction kept 7 bases outside the gene matches. For the CDR3, the DNA is TGCGCCAGCAGCTTGGGGGGGACAGGGTTCCTCGAGCAGTACTTC. It encodes CASSLGGTGFLEQYF.

The chain links TRBV10-3 to TRBJ1-1; no reliable D call. Per the germline V gene, CDR1 is ENHRY and CDR2 is SYGVKD. V dropped 4 bases and J dropped 4 bases, with 4 bases sitting between them. This CDR3 is built from 11 residues. The CDR3 DNA is TGTGCCATCAGTGCAGGCACTGAAGCTTTCTTT. Translated, it gives CAISAGTEAFF.

As DNA, the CDR3 is TGCGCCAGCAGCTTGGTCCCCAACTCCTACAATGAGCAGTTCTTC. Amino acid sequence: CASSLVPNSYNEQFF. The rearrangement uses TRBV5-1 and TRBJ2-1; no reliable D call. Trimming took off 0 bases at V and 0 bases at J, with 7 bases between the two ends. CDR1 SGHRS and CDR2 YFSETQ come from the germline V gene. This CDR3 has 15 residues.

This sequence joins TRBV6-5 and TRBJ1-1, with 11 bases matching TRBD1. The CDR3 is 15 amino acids. The germline gives CDR1 MNHEY, CDR2 SVGAGI. After removal of 2 bases from V and 2 bases from J, the junction contained 1 base not matched to a gene. Here the CDR3 reads CASSYRTGGNTEAFF. CDR3 in DNA: TGTGCCAGCAGTTACCGGACAGGGGGCAACACTGAAGCTTTCTTT.

This chain uses TRBV5-8 with TRBJ2-1; D possibly corresponds to TRBD1 (5 bases). The CDR3 spans 13 residues. Trimming stripped 7 bases from V and 4 bases from J, with 12 bases between. In germline, CDR1 is SGHTS, CDR2 YDEGEE. As DNA, the CDR3 is TGTGCCAGCTTAGTGACAGCTTACAATGAGCAGTTCTTC. Translation: CASLVTAYNEQFF.

This rearrangement joins TRBV6-6 to TRBJ2-1; 14 bases map to TRBD2. Per the germline V gene, CDR1 is MNHNY and CDR2 is SVGAGI (reference sequence). This CDR3 has 16 residues. Trimming removed 2 bases from V and 8 bases from J; junction bases left unmatched: 5. CDR3 nucleotide sequence: TGTGCCAGCAGTTACCTTGGACTAGCGGGGGGCTATGAGCAGTTCTTC. The encoded protein is CASSYLGLAGGYEQFF.

V and J are TRBV4-1 and TRBJ2-7, with TRBD2 matching over 15 bases. The length of the CDR3 is 20 residues. Germline trimming cut 2 bases from V and 0 bases from J; bases unmatched to any gene: 11. Germline V lookup: CDR1 MGHRA, CDR2 YSYEKL. CDR3 in amino acids: CASSQPDFRTSGGASYEQYF. CDR3 bases: TGCGCCAGCAGCCAACCCGATTTTCGGACTAGCGGGGGGGCCTCCTACGAGCAGTACTTC.

This rearrangement joins TRBV5-5 to TRBJ1-2; TRBD1 is a possible D gene (5 bases). The CDR3 has 14 residues. Germline V gene data show CDR1 as SGHKS and CDR2 as YYEKEE (reference sequence). Trimming removed 4 bases from V and 1 base from J, with 11 bases in between. The CDR3 reads CASSQGRVNYGYTF. The CDR3 region has the DNA TGTGCCAGCAGCCAAGGCAGGGTTAACTATGGCTACACCTTC.

The chain couples TRBV10-3 to TRBJ2-3; TRBD2 agrees at 11 bases. V dropped 5 bases and J dropped 4; count of bases not matched to a gene: 2. CDR1 is ENHRY and CDR2 is SYGVKD in the germline V gene. The CDR3 contains 14 residues. CDR3: CAISKTSGADTQYF. CDR3 sequence (DNA): TGTGCCATCAGTAAGACTAGCGGGGCAGATACGCAGTATTTT.

Written as DNA, the CDR3 is TGTGCCAGCAGCTTAGAAGGCGGGACGGGCAATGAGCAGTTCTTC. It encodes CASSLEGGTGNEQFF. The rearrangement joins TRBV7-9 to TRBJ2-1, with a possible D match to TRBD2 (6 bases). Per the germline V gene, CDR1 is SEHNR and CDR2 is FQNEAQ (reference sequence). Trimming took off 1 base at V and 6 bases at J, with 13 bases between the two ends. The CDR3 spans 15 residues.

The CDR3 sequence: CASSLRTASDGYTF. CDR3 nucleotides: TGTGCCAGCAGCCTTCGGACAGCATCAGATGGCTACACCTTC. V gene TRBV6-5 combines with J gene TRBJ1-2, with D maybe TRBD1 (6 bases). V was shortened by 6 bases and J by 6 bases, with 17 bases between the two germline ends. Per germline, CDR1 MNHEY and CDR2 SVGAGI. The CDR3 consists of 14 residues.

On this clone itself: The junction departs from the called germline gene at one end, perhaps through a read error. The chain combines TRBV14 with TRBJ1-6; TRBD1 aligns across 9 bases. The germline V gene encodes CDR1 SGHDN and CDR2 FVKESK. The CDR3 runs to 15 residues. The CDR3 nucleotides read TGTGCCAGCAGCGAAGAGACAGGGGGAGTTTCACCCCTCCACTTT. Protein: CASSEETGGVSPLHF.

A single count supports this clone. The chain combines TRBV30 with TRBJ1-1; D gene ambiguous. The CDR3 spans 13 residues. Germline loops: CDR1 GTSNPN, CDR2 SVGIG (reference sequence). V gave up 3 bases and J gave up 0 bases, with 8 bases separating them. For the CDR3, the DNA is TGTGCCTGGAGAGGCACAGTGAACACTGAAGCTTTCTTT. Translated: CAWRGTVNTEAFF.

The rearrangement links TRBV6-7 to TRBJ1-5, with TRBD1 matching over 7 bases. TRBV6-7 is placed among ORFs of uncertain function. V shed 2 bases, J shed 3 bases, and the junction held 7 bases outside the gene matches. This CDR3 has 16 residues. The CDR3 DNA sequence: TGTGCCAGCAGTTACGAGGGGACAGTACTCAATCAGCCCCAGCATTTT. As protein: CASSYEGTVLNQPQHF.

V usage is TRBV7-8 and J usage is TRBJ2-6; TRBD1 matches 8 bases. Germline assignment: CDR1 SGHVS and CDR2 FQNEAQ. V shed 6 bases, J shed 0 bases, and the junction held 7 bases outside the gene matches. This CDR3 has 17 amino acids. The CDR3 coding sequence is TGTGCCAGCAGTCGGTGGGGACAGGCCTCTGGGGCCAACGTCCTGACTTTC. This encodes CASSRWGQASGANVLTF.

The rearrangement joins TRBV3-1 (or the pseudogene TRBV3-2) to TRBJ1-1; D is unresolved. The CDR3 is made up of 13 amino acids. The germline V gene encodes CDR1 LGHDT and CDR2 YNNKEL (reference sequence). The V end was cut by 7 bases, the J end by 0 bases, with 9 bases between. CDR3 bases: TGTGCCAGCATGTCGAGCATGAACACTGAAGCTTTCTTT. This sequence encodes CASMSSMNTEAFF.

V usage is TRBV5-1 and J usage is TRBJ2-7; a weak D match, TRBD1 (5 bases). V was clipped by 4 bases and J by 0 bases, with 11 bases between them. The CDR3 contains 14 residues. The germline V gene has CDR1 SGHRS and CDR2 YFSETQ. The CDR3 nucleotides are TGCGCCAGCAGCCTTAGACAGAGCTCCTACGAGCAGTACTTC. It encodes CASSLRQSSYEQYF.

This chain links TRBV7-2 with TRBJ2-7; TRBD2 agrees at 14 bases. This CDR3 comprises 14 residues. J gave up 6 bases and V 4 bases, and 2 bases lay outside the gene matches. Germline CDR1 is SGHTA and CDR2 is FQGNSA. CDR3 DNA sequence: TGTGCCAGCAGCTCGGGACTAGCGGGAGTCGAGCAGTACTTC. It is translated as CASSSGLAGVEQYF.

This clone was seen a few times. The chain is built from TRBV5-1 and TRBJ2-2; perhaps TRBD1 as D (5 bases). V dropped 0 bases and J dropped 5 bases, with 17 bases sitting between them. Germline CDR1 reads SGHRS; CDR2 reads YFSETQ. The CDR3 has 17 residues. CDR3 DNA sequence: TGCGCCAGCAGCTTGGCCGCGAAAGGGGATACGACCGGGGAGCTGTTTTTT. This translates into CASSLAAKGDTTGELFF.

J is TRBJ1-1 and V is TRBV5-1, with D tentatively TRBD1 (5 bases). CDR1 is SGHRS and CDR2 is YFSETQ in the germline V gene. This CDR3 is built from 13 residues. V lost 3 bases, J lost 4 bases, and 10 bases lay in between. This chain's CDR3 is CASSYNGATEAFF. For the CDR3, the DNA is TGCGCCAGCAGCTATAATGGGGCCACTGAAGCTTTCTTT.

The J gene is TRBJ2-7, the V gene TRBV5-1; 8 positions agree with TRBD1. The CDR3 is 15 amino acids. CDR1 and CDR2 (germline): SGHRS, YFSETQ. J gave up 5 bases and V 3 bases, and 10 bases lay outside the gene matches. CDR3 coding DNA: TGCGCCAGCAGCTCATGGACAGGGAGGAACAACGAGCAGTACTTC. Amino acid sequence: CASSSWTGRNNEQYF.